This paragraph covers one TCR beta chain sequence. The data were taken from a study of shared clonotypes between healthy human individuals. Genomic DNA (from each subset) was split evenly across several immunoSEQ plates. Method: immunoSEQ multiplex PCR; TCRdb's copy keeps in-frame clones and lacks some. The table includes around 1.1 million clones, approximately 78% detected once. Trimming took 7 bases from V and 1 from J; bases not matched to a gene: 4. The CDR3 consists of 15 residues. Germline V gene sequence: CDR1 MNHEY, CDR2 SMNVEV (reference sequence). The TCR originated in a man aged 18 to 29 in good health. Some clones in this sample may be carry-over from other donors' samples. Specimen: memory CD4+ T cells from PBMCs. The subset is: CD45RA-negative fraction. V and J are TRBV27 and TRBJ2-1, with 10 bases matching TRBD1. CDR3 sequence: CASTKDRGSYNEQFF. The CDR3 DNA follows: TGTGCCAGCACAAAGGACAGGGGGTCCTACAATGAGCAGTTCTTC.